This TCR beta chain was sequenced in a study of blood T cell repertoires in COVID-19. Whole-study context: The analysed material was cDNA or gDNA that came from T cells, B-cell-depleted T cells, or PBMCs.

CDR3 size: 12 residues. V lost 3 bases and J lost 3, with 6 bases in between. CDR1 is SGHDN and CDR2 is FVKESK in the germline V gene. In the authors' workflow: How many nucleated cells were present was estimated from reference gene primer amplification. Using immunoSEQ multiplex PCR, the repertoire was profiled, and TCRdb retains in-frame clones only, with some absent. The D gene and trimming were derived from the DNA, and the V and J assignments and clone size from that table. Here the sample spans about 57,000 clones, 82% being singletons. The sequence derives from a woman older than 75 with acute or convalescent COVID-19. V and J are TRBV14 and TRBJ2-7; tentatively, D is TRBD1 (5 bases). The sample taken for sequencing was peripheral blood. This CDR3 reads CASSHRGYEQYF. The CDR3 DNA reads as TGTGCCAGCAGCCATAGGGGCTACGAGCAGTACTTC.